Shown below are 14 T cell receptor beta chains from a single sample sequenced in a study of cytomegalovirus exposure and HLA in healthy donors. The PCR was carried out with 60 Vbeta primers and 13 Jbeta primers. Method: immunoSEQ multiplex PCR; TCRdb's copy keeps in-frame clones and lacks some. The table has fewer than 40,000 clones, roughly 64% seen once. The sample was PBMCs. These receptors all stem from a man between 40 and 49 years old in good health and CMV-seropositive.

This clone was detected only a few times. The gene calls are TRBV6-1 and TRBJ1-5, with D possibly matching TRBD1 (5 bases). Looked up from germline, CDR1 is MNHNS and CDR2 is SASEGT. Trimming shortened V by 10 bases and J by 4 bases, and 11 bases separated the two germline ends. The CDR3 runs to 12 residues. The CDR3 DNA is TGTGCCACCCACAGGCAAAATCAGCCCCAGCATTTT. It codes for CATHRQNQPQHF.

This clone was recorded a few times. The rearrangement joins TRBV30 to TRBJ1-6, with D uncertain. There are 16 residues in the CDR3. Trimming stripped 0 bases from V and 6 bases from J, with 15 bases between. CDR1 GTSNPN and CDR2 SVGIG come from the germline V gene (reference sequence). For the CDR3, the DNA is TGTGCCTGGAGTGTACCTCTGGGCGTCCGTAATTCACCCCTCCACTTT. Amino acid sequence: CAWSVPLGVRNSPLHF.

The chain joins TRBV9 to TRBJ2-7; tentative D call: TRBD2 (7 bases). The CDR3 extends over 15 amino acids. V lost 0 bases to trimming and J lost 7 bases, with 17 bases between them. In germline, CDR1 is SGDLS, CDR2 YYNGEE. CDR3 sequence: CASSVEGGIIGEQYF. The CDR3 nucleotides read TGTGCCAGCAGCGTAGAGGGGGGGATCATCGGGGAGCAGTACTTC.

V usage is TRBV28 and J usage is TRBJ2-2; 8 nucleotides line up with TRBD2. V lost 2 bases to trimming and J lost 4 bases; unmatched junction nucleotides: 6. Germline CDR1 MDHEN, CDR2 SYDVKM. The CDR3 contains 16 residues. The CDR3 region is CASSLGTRAGTGELFF. CDR3 bases: TGTGCCAGCAGTTTAGGGACTAGGGCGGGCACCGGGGAGCTGTTTTTT.

CDR3 in DNA: TGCGCCAGCAGCCAAGACCGGGCCCCGGGACACGAGTACGAGCAGTACTTC. It specifies CASSQDRAPGHEYEQYF. This chain uses TRBV4-1 with TRBJ2-7; D perhaps matches TRBD1 (6 bases). The V gene lost 0 bases and the J gene lost 4 bases, with 19 bases spanning the gap. There are 17 residues in the CDR3. Looked up from germline, CDR1 is MGHRA and CDR2 is YSYEKL.

This clone has only a few counts. The chain joins TRBV5-4 to TRBJ2-7, with 13 nucleotides matching TRBD2. CDR1 is SGHNT, CDR2 YYREEE, per germline (reference sequence). V was pared by 4 bases and J by 7 bases, with 5 bases of the junction left unmatched. CDR3 size: 14 residues. CDR3 amino acids: CASSPWTSGGEQYF. As DNA, the CDR3 is TGTGCCAGCAGCCCCTGGACTAGCGGGGGTGAGCAGTACTTC.

The chain joins TRBV5-1 to TRBJ2-5; 10 nucleotides agree with TRBD2. V shed 4 bases, J shed 5 bases, and the junction held 8 bases outside the gene matches. This CDR3 is built from 15 residues. The germline V gene encodes CDR1 SGHRS and CDR2 YFSETQ. CDR3: CASSNGTSVGETQYF. As DNA, the CDR3 is TGCGCCAGCAGCAACGGGACTAGCGTAGGGGAGACCCAGTACTTC.

The chain carries TRBV5-6 and TRBJ1-6; maybe TRBD1 (6 bases). Per germline, CDR1 SGHDT and CDR2 YYEEEE. The V end lost 5 bases, the J end lost 2 bases, and 14 bases lay between the germline ends. This CDR3 comprises 16 residues. The chain's CDR3 is CASSQGTTAYNSPLHF. Here the CDR3 DNA reads TGTGCCAGCAGTCAGGGGACGACAGCCTATAATTCACCCCTCCACTTT.

The J gene is TRBJ1-1, the V gene TRBV14; D may be TRBD1 (6 bases). The ends were cut back, 4 bases at V and 2 bases at J, with 14 bases in the middle. The CDR3 spans 15 residues. The germline V gene has CDR1 SGHDN and CDR2 FVKESK. CDR3 sequence reads: CASSLRGGGNTEAFF. CDR3 in DNA: TGTGCCAGCAGCCTCCGGGGAGGGGGAAACACTGAAGCTTTCTTT.

The CDR3, as DNA: TGTGCCAGCAGGGGGACAGGGGTCTACGAGCAGTACTTC. This sequence encodes CASRGTGVYEQYF. The chain employs TRBV25-1 and TRBJ2-7; 10 positions match TRBD1. Per germline, CDR1 MGHDK and CDR2 SYGVNS. V shed 6 bases and J 3 bases; nucleotides not matched to a gene: 2. CDR3 length: 13 amino acids.

The genes are TRBV27 and TRBJ2-7, with TRBD1 as a possible D gene (5 bases). CDR3 length: 14 amino acids. V shed 4 bases and J shed 0 bases, with 10 bases lying between them. CDR1 and CDR2 (germline): MNHEY, SMNVEV (reference sequence). The CDR3 DNA reads TGTGCCAGCAGTTCCAGGGATAGCTCCTACGAGCAGTACTTC. Amino acids: CASSSRDSSYEQYF.

The CDR3 loop is CATMTGVWNTEAFF. CDR3 DNA sequence: TGTGCCACCATGACAGGAGTCTGGAACACTGAAGCTTTCTTT. This chain uses TRBV19 with TRBJ1-1, with a weak D call TRBD1 (6 bases). The germline CDR1 and CDR2 sequences are LNHDA and SQIVND (reference sequence). The CDR3 spans 14 residues. V was trimmed by 10 bases and J by 1 base, leaving 16 bases between them.

This clone was counted once. V and J are TRBV13 and TRBJ2-3, with TRBD2 identical over 11 bases. The V gene's germline CDR1 is PRHDT and CDR2 FYEKMQ (reference sequence). The CDR3 totals 17 residues. V dropped 4 bases and J dropped 3; count of bases not matched to a gene: 9. CDR3 nucleotide sequence: TGTGCCAGCAGCTCCAGACTAGCGGGGTCTGCTACAGATACGCAGTATTTT. Protein sequence: CASSSRLAGSATDTQYF.

The J gene is TRBJ2-2, the V gene TRBV6-1; 11 positions agree with TRBD1. This CDR3 contains 20 residues. Germline CDR1 and CDR2: MNHNS and SASEGT. V gave up 2 bases and J gave up 5 bases; unmatched junction bases: 16. CDR3 DNA: TGTGCCAGCAGTGAATTTAGCCCCGGACAGGGGGCCGTTCGAACCGGGGAGCTGTTTTTT. As protein: CASSEFSPGQGAVRTGELFF.